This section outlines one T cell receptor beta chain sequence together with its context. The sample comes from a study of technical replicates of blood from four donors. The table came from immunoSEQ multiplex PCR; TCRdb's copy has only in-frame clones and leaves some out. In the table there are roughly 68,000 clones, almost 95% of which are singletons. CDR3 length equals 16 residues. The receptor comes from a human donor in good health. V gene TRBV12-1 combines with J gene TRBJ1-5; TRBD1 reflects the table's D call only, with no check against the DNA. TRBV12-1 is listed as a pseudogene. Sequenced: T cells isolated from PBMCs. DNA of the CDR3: TGTGCCAGCAGCCACGGGGACAGGGGCAGTCATCAGCCCCAGCATTTT. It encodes CASSHGDRGSHQPQHF.